Shown below are 23 T cell receptor beta chains from a single sample sequenced in a study of vaccination and CD4 T cells after COVID-19. The Oncomine TCR Beta short-read assay was applied to DNA of cultured CD4+ T cells. Via MiXCR, TCRdb re-called the PCR reads, giving one row per CDR3 protein. The data show 12,000 or so distinct CDR3 sequences, over 60% seen once. Documented treatment: roughly nine-day PBMC culture with coronavirus spike peptide pools or control peptides (ViraFEST assay). Their antigens are not known. Sequencing was performed on CD4+ T cells from blood, cultured in vitro. The origin of the receptors is a human donor who had recovered from COVID-19.

This clonotype was seen a few times. The V and J genes are TRBV11-2 and TRBJ2-5; TRBD2 matches 7 bases. V shed 4 bases and J 7 bases; nucleotides not matched to a gene: 9. Germline CDR1 and CDR2: SGHAT and FQNNGV. This CDR3 contains 14 residues. The CDR3 region has the DNA TGTGCCAGCAGCTCGTCGCGGAGGGAGGGGACCCAGTACTTC. It specifies CASSSSRREGTQYF.

The chain recombines TRBV12-3 or TRBV12-4 with TRBJ1-3, with unresolved D. Trimming removed 6 bases from V and 4 bases from J, with 13 bases in between. The CDR3 is made up of 14 amino acids. CDR3 residues: CASRAPGRGNTIYF. Written as DNA, the CDR3 is TGTGCCAGCAGGGCTCCGGGGAGGGGAAACACCATATATTTT.

The chain carries TRBV6-1 and TRBJ1-6, with D possibly TRBD1 on 6 matching bases. The CDR3 consists of 14 residues. Germline V gene data show CDR1 as MNHNS and CDR2 as SASEGT. V lost 6 bases, J lost 10 bases, and 16 bases lay in between. CDR3: CASSQGGGGSPLHF. Here the CDR3 DNA reads TGTGCCAGCAGCCAAGGGGGGGGCGGCTCACCCCTCCACTTT.

This sequence joins TRBV20-1 and TRBJ1-1, with 9 bases matching TRBD1. V lost 0 bases and J lost 5; bases outside the gene matches: 7. The length of the CDR3 is 15 residues. Germline lookup yields CDR1 DFQATT and CDR2 SNEGSKA (reference sequence). The DNA of the CDR3 is TGCAGTGCTAGAGATCTCCGGACAGGGGTTACTGAAGCTTTCTTT. As protein: CSARDLRTGVTEAFF.

This clonotype was counted a single time. The chain joins TRBV5-1 to TRBJ2-5; D uncertain. Germline V gene data show CDR1 as SGHRS and CDR2 as YFSETQ. V was pared by 0 bases and J by 5 bases, with 11 bases between. This CDR3 region has 14 residues. This CDR3 reads CASSLADIRETQYF. CDR3 bases: TGCGCCAGCAGCTTGGCCGACATTAGGGAGACCCAGTACTTC.

The CDR3 coding sequence is TGTGCCTCCGGGATCGTAAACACCGGGGAGCTGTTTTTT. Protein product: CASGIVNTGELFF. The chain is built from TRBV30 and TRBJ2-2, with D perhaps TRBD2 (5 bases). The CDR3 has 13 amino acids. Germline CDR1 reads GTSNPN; CDR2 reads SVGIG (reference sequence). Trimming removed 7 bases at V and 2 bases at J, with 11 bases between.

This clonotype turned up a few times. This sequence joins TRBV20-1 and TRBJ1-1; 7 nucleotides line up with TRBD1. Germline V gene data show CDR1 as DFQATT and CDR2 as SNEGSKA (reference sequence). This CDR3 is 13 amino acids long. Unmatched junction bases numbered 7, after V lost 0 bases and J lost 9 bases. DNA of the CDR3: TGCAGTGCTAGAGATCAAAGGGGGCTTAAAGCTTTCTTT. This encodes CSARDQRGLKAFF.

The rearrangement links TRBV6-5 to TRBJ2-3; D is possibly TRBD1 (6 bases). CDR3 length: 15 amino acids. Trimming left V 3 bases short and J 0 bases short, with 10 bases between. Looked up from germline, CDR1 is MNHEY and CDR2 is SVGAGI. This CDR3 is CASSYGGGSTDTQYF. DNA for the CDR3: TGTGCCAGCAGTTATGGGGGCGGGAGCACAGATACGCAGTATTTT.

This chain joins TRBV28 and TRBJ1-1; D gene unclear. The germline gives CDR1 MDHEN, CDR2 SYDVKM. The CDR3 runs to 13 residues. V lost 3 bases, J lost 4 bases, and 9 bases lay in between. The CDR3 DNA is TGTGCCAGCAGTTTTGTTCGGAGCACTGAAGCTTTCTTT. Its translation is CASSFVRSTEAFF. The whole variable domain, filled in from reference TRBV28 and TRBJ1-1, reads DVKVTQSSRYLVKRTGEKVFLECVQDMDHENMFWYRQDPGLGLRLIYFSYDVKMKEKGDIPEGYSVSREKKERFSLILESASTNQTSMYLCASSFVRSTEAFFGQGTRLTVV.

The chain joins TRBV6-1 to TRBJ2-2; tentative D call: TRBD1 (5 bases). The CDR3 extends over 14 amino acids. Germline CDR1 reads MNHNS; CDR2 reads SASEGT. V lost 7 bases and J lost 4, with 13 bases in between. CDR3 nucleotides: TGTGCCAGCAACCCAGATAGGGGCACCGGGGAGCTGTTTTTT. Amino acids: CASNPDRGTGELFF.

The CDR3 reads CASRDPNAGRTEAFF. CDR3 in DNA: TGTGCCAGCCGGGACCCCAACGCGGGAAGGACTGAAGCTTTCTTT. The chain recombines TRBV27 with TRBJ1-1, with a possible D match to TRBD1 (5 bases). Trimming took off 8 bases at V and 5 bases at J, with 21 bases between the two ends. The germline gives CDR1 MNHEY, CDR2 SMNVEV (reference sequence). The CDR3 runs to 15 residues.

This chain uses TRBV28 with TRBJ2-3; no definite D call. V was pared by 7 bases and J by 1 base, with 6 bases between. Germline V gene data show CDR1 as MDHEN and CDR2 as SYDVKM. The CDR3 totals 12 residues. In nucleotides, the CDR3 is TGTGCCAGCAAACGGGGCACAGATACGCAGTATTTT. Translated: CASKRGTDTQYF.

This chain connects TRBV11-2 to TRBJ2-7, with D hard to call. This CDR3 contains 14 residues. The germline gives CDR1 SGHAT, CDR2 FQNNGV. The V end lost 1 base, the J end lost 4 bases, and 11 bases lay between the germline ends. CDR3 sequence: CASSLGPTGYEQYF. CDR3 nucleotides: TGTGCCAGCAGCTTAGGCCCCACCGGGTACGAGCAGTACTTC.

This rearrangement joins TRBV27 to TRBJ1-2; D ambiguous. Germline lookup yields CDR1 MNHEY and CDR2 SMNVEV (reference sequence). The CDR3 covers 20 residues. Trimming stripped 6 bases from V and 0 bases from J, with 29 bases between. For the CDR3, the DNA is TGTGCCAGCAGCCCTTATCGGGGTGCAGTGTCACGCCCGACTAACTATGGCTACACCTTC. Translated: CASSPYRGAVSRPTNYGYTF.

The V gene is TRBV7-6, the J gene TRBJ1-2; D is ambiguous. This CDR3 is built from 15 residues. Trimming stripped 4 bases from V and 7 bases from J, with 19 bases between. CDR1 and CDR2 from the germline V gene are SGHVS and FNYEAQ. For the CDR3, the DNA is TGTGCCAGCAGCTCAAACGGGGAAGTCGTCGGTGGCTACACCTTC. It yields the protein CASSSNGEVVGGYTF.

V and J are TRBV18 and TRBJ2-5; 7 nucleotides match TRBD1. Germline V gene lookup returns CDR1 KGHSH and CDR2 LQKENI. The trim removed 3 bases at V and 1 base at J, leaving 2 bases unmatched. There are 14 residues in the CDR3. The CDR3 coding sequence is TGTGCCAGCTCACCGACAGGGTTCCAAGAGACCCAGTACTTC. It codes for CASSPTGFQETQYF.

CDR3: CSASPGWGNQPQHF. CDR3 sequence (DNA): TGCAGTGCCTCCCCCGGGTGGGGCAATCAGCCCCAGCATTTT. This chain joins TRBV20-1 and TRBJ1-5; no definite D call. V was shortened by 6 bases and J by 2 bases, with 14 bases between the two germline ends. The CDR3 sequence is 14 residues long. Germline V lookup: CDR1 DFQATT, CDR2 SNEGSKA (reference sequence).

This clonotype ranks as medium-sized. V gene TRBV27 combines with J gene TRBJ1-5; perhaps TRBD1 as D (6 bases). This CDR3 comprises 15 residues. Trimming removed 6 bases at V and 4 bases at J, with 16 bases between. Germline V gene sequence: CDR1 MNHEY, CDR2 SMNVEV (reference sequence). CDR3: CASRWGAQPNQPQHF. In DNA form, the CDR3 reads TGTGCCAGCAGGTGGGGGGCCCAGCCAAATCAGCCCCAGCATTTT.

This clonotype was found a few times. The J gene is TRBJ1-5, the V gene TRBV20-1; D is perhaps TRBD1 (5 bases). V dropped 3 bases and J dropped 4 bases, with 10 bases sitting between them. Germline values: CDR1 DFQATT, CDR2 SNEGSKA (reference sequence). This CDR3 is built from 13 residues. This CDR3 reads CSARGPENQPQHF. DNA for the CDR3: TGCAGTGCTAGGGGGCCAGAAAATCAGCCCCAGCATTTT.

The rearrangement links TRBV4-3 to TRBJ1-2, with D possibly TRBD1 on 5 matching bases. The germline V gene encodes CDR1 LGHNA and CDR2 YSLEER. The CDR3 length is 12 residues. Trimming pared 0 bases from V and 7 bases from J, leaving 6 bases between. DNA for the CDR3: TGCGCCAGCAGCCAAGAAGGGGTTGGCTACACCTTC. This codes for CASSQEGVGYTF.

The rearrangement links TRBV6-5 to TRBJ1-6; possibly TRBD1 for D (6 bases). The CDR3 is 16 residues long. CDR1 is MNHEY and CDR2 is SVGAGI in the germline V gene. V lost 0 bases, J lost 6 bases, and 12 bases lay in between. DNA of the CDR3: TGTGCCAGCAGTTACTCTAGGGCAGGGGTTAATTCACCCCTCCACTTT. Encoded protein: CASSYSRAGVNSPLHF.

The rearrangement links TRBV7-2 to TRBJ1-2; 11 bases fit TRBD1. The trim removed 3 bases at V and 8 bases at J, leaving 2 bases unmatched. Germline CDR1 reads SGHTA; CDR2 reads FQGNSA. The CDR3 length is 13 residues. In nucleotides, the CDR3 is TGTGCCAGCAGCTTGGACAGGGGGCCCGGCTACACCTTC. It encodes CASSLDRGPGYTF.

The chain uses TRBV7-2 and TRBJ1-1; possible D gene TRBD1, 6 bases. Deletions cut 5 bases from V and 0 bases from J, with 10 bases between. This CDR3 is built from 14 residues. The germline CDR1 and CDR2 sequences are SGHTA and FQGNSA. The DNA for the CDR3 is TGTGCCAGCAGCAAATCAGGGGTGAACACTGAAGCTTTCTTT. Amino acids: CASSKSGVNTEAFF. Complete variable domain (other parts from reference TRBV7-2 and TRBJ1-1): GAGVSQSPSNKVTEKGKDVELRCDPISGHTALYWYRQSLGQGLEFLIYFQGNSAPDKSGLPSDRFSAERTGGSVSTLTIQRTQQEDSAVYLCASSKSGVNTEAFFGQGTRLTVV.